The next 15 T cell receptor beta chains were all read from a single sample in a study of low-dose radiotherapy and immunotherapy resistance in tumors. Time point reported: before trial treatment. The authors ran 15 to 20 PCR cycles to amplify TCRs with a constant-region primer and V-primer adapter. TCRdb re-analysed the reads in MiXCR, keeping a single row per CDR3 protein. Here the sample spans fewer than 60,000 distinct CDR3 sequences, about 11% being singletons. This sample comprised PBMCs, obtained before treatment. These receptor sequences come from a female donor with ovarian cancer.

This clonotype was counted many times. The J gene is TRBJ1-3, the V gene TRBV27; D is unresolved. From germline, CDR1 is MNHEY and CDR2 SMNVEV (reference sequence). This CDR3 comprises 12 residues. The V end was cut by 8 bases, the J end by 2 bases, with 7 bases between. CDR3 sequence reads: CASHGTGNTIYF. The CDR3 DNA is TGTGCCAGCCACGGGACTGGAAACACCATATATTTT.

The table lists this clonotype with many counts. The chain is built from TRBV12-3 or TRBV12-4 and TRBJ2-7; TRBD2 agrees at 9 bases. With V trimmed by 5 bases and J by 6 bases, 11 bases remained unmatched. The CDR3 consists of 15 residues. CDR3 nucleotide sequence: TGTGCCAGCAGTGCATCCGGGACTAGCATCGTCGAGCAGTACTTC. This sequence encodes CASSASGTSIVEQYF.

Many counts were recorded for this clonotype. This CDR3 is CSAIAGGNYEQYF. Written as DNA, the CDR3 is TGCAGTGCTATCGCCGGGGGGAACTACGAGCAGTACTTC. The chain employs TRBV20-1 and TRBJ2-7; 7 bases match TRBD2. Per germline, CDR1 DFQATT and CDR2 SNEGSKA (reference sequence). The V gene end was trimmed by 4 bases and the J gene end by 3 bases; junction bases not matched to a gene: 6. The CDR3 has 13 residues.

There are many counts of this clonotype. The rearrangement uses TRBV12-3 or TRBV12-4 and TRBJ1-2, with 10 bases matching TRBD1. V dropped 6 bases and J dropped 6; count of bases not matched to a gene: 10. This CDR3 region has 15 residues. The CDR3 here is CASSLRGTGVNGYTF. The CDR3 DNA sequence: TGTGCCAGCAGCCTCCGCGGGACAGGGGTTAATGGCTACACCTTC.

Comment on this clonotype: In this CDR3 the conserved last residue, phenylalanine or tryptophan, is missing, so a read error is likely. The chain links TRBV5-1 to TRBJ2-1; unclear D gene. The V gene lost 3 bases and the J gene lost 8 bases, with 24 bases spanning the gap. CDR3 size: 17 residues. CDR1 is SGHRS, CDR2 YFSETQ, per germline. The CDR3 bases are TGCGCCAGCAGCTGGGCCTCTAGTGTCCTTTACTCGGATGAGCAGTTCTTA. Translating it yields CASSWASSVLYSDEQFL.

The J gene is TRBJ1-1, the V gene TRBV6-6; possibly TRBD1 for D (6 bases). Trimming cost V 0 bases and J 3 bases, with 17 bases left between them. Germline CDR1 MNHNY, CDR2 SVGAGI (reference sequence). The CDR3 contains 17 residues. The CDR3 loop reads CASSYSEGGSGDTEAFF. CDR3 nucleotide sequence: TGTGCCAGCAGTTACTCGGAGGGGGGATCGGGGGACACTGAAGCTTTCTTT.

This clonotype came up many times. This rearrangement joins TRBV20-1 to TRBJ1-3; 7 bases line up with TRBD1. The length of the CDR3 is 14 residues. Losses at the gene ends were 3 bases for V and 4 bases for J; bases not matched to a gene: 6. The V gene's germline CDR1 is DFQATT and CDR2 SNEGSKA (reference sequence). The CDR3 sequence: CSASDRVYGNTIYF. CDR3 bases: TGCAGTGCTAGTGACAGGGTTTACGGAAACACCATATATTTT.

The chain is built from TRBV28 and TRBJ2-3; possibly TRBD1 or TRBD2 for D (7 bases each). V lost 3 bases and J lost 6, with 13 bases in between. Germline loops: CDR1 MDHEN, CDR2 SYDVKM. The CDR3 length is 14 residues. The CDR3 is CASSLAGGGDTQYF. As DNA, the CDR3 is TGTGCCAGCAGTTTGGCAGGGGGGGGGGATACGCAGTATTTT.

This clonotype has ten or more counts. The V call is TRBV20-1, the J call TRBJ1-6; TRBD1 might be the D (6 bases). The CDR3 consists of 16 residues. V was trimmed by 3 bases and J by 10 bases, leaving 22 bases between them. Germline V gene data show CDR1 as DFQATT and CDR2 as SNEGSKA (reference sequence). CDR3 sequence (DNA): TGCAGTGCTAGGGATCCGACAGGCCCGATGAACTCACCCCTCCACTTT. Protein sequence: CSARDPTGPMNSPLHF.

This clonotype was seen repeatedly, ten times or more. The gene calls are TRBV6-2 or TRBV6-3 and TRBJ2-7; 10 bases agree with TRBD1. V lost 1 base to trimming and J lost 2 bases; unmatched junction nucleotides: 5. Germline V gene lookup returns CDR1 MNHEY and CDR2 SVGEGT. The CDR3 spans 16 residues. This chain's CDR3 is CASSYFGTGDPYEQYF. DNA for the CDR3: TGTGCCAGCAGTTACTTCGGGACAGGGGACCCCTACGAGCAGTACTTC.

This clonotype showed up many times. The V gene is TRBV19, the J gene TRBJ2-7; D possibly corresponds to TRBD1 (5 bases). The germline V gene encodes CDR1 LNHDA and CDR2 SQIVND (reference sequence). The ends were cut back, 3 bases at V and 2 bases at J, with 11 bases in the middle. The CDR3 totals 14 residues. This chain's CDR3 is CASSILGRPYEQYF. CDR3 sequence (DNA): TGTGCCAGTAGTATCCTGGGGCGCCCCTACGAGCAGTACTTC.

This clonotype was observed many times. The gene calls are TRBV14 and TRBJ2-7; D is ambiguous. Germline V CDR1 and CDR2: SGHDN, FVKESK. Trimming left V 1 base short and J 7 bases short, with 8 bases between. There are 12 residues in the CDR3. The CDR3 region has the DNA TGTGCCAGCAGCCAAGGTGGCTCAGAGCAGTACTTC. Amino acid sequence: CASSQGGSEQYF.

The chain links TRBV7-8 to TRBJ2-7, with D possibly TRBD2 on 5 matching bases. The CDR3 length is 13 residues. CDR1 is SGHVS and CDR2 is FQNEAQ in the germline V gene. Trimming cost V 1 base and J 9 bases, with 13 bases left between them. This chain's CDR3 is CASSLVGESGQYF. The CDR3, as DNA: TGTGCCAGCAGCTTAGTGGGAGAGTCGGGGCAGTACTTC.

This clonotype occurred many times. The chain couples TRBV5-1 to TRBJ1-1; no firm D call. CDR3 length: 15 residues. Germline V CDR1 and CDR2: SGHRS, YFSETQ. Trimming pared 4 bases from V and 0 bases from J, leaving 13 bases between. The CDR3 is CASSPASGLNTEAFF. The CDR3 nucleotides are TGCGCCAGCAGCCCGGCGTCAGGCCTGAACACTGAAGCTTTCTTT. Drawing the rest from reference TRBV5-1 and TRBJ1-1, the complete variable domain is KAGVTQTPRYLIKTRGQQVTLSCSPISGHRSVSWYQQTPGQGLQFLFEYFSETQRNKGNFPGRFSGRQFSNSRSEMNVSTLELGDSALYLCASSPASGLNTEAFFGQGTRLTVV.

As to this clonotype: An end of the junction differs from the germline gene, which may be a read error. The J gene is TRBJ1-4, the V gene TRBV20-1; D uncertain. Germline V gene data show CDR1 as DFQATT and CDR2 as SNEGSKA (reference sequence). The CDR3 spans 11 residues. The CDR3 loop reads CSAKNHEKLFF. The CDR3 DNA reads as TGTAGTGCTAAAAACCATGAAAAACTGTTTTTT.